This entry lists 11 T cell receptor beta chains sequenced from one sample in a study of blood T cell repertoires in COVID-19. Repertoires were generated with immunoSEQ multiplex PCR, while TCRdb's copy carries only in-frame clones and drops some. Here the sample spans 390,000 or so clones, almost 90% being singletons. Input material: peripheral blood. Every receptor here comes from a man aged 18 to 35 with active or convalescent COVID-19.

The J gene is TRBJ1-5, the V gene TRBV28; possibly TRBD1 for D (6 bases). The germline V gene has CDR1 MDHEN and CDR2 SYDVKM. Trimming removed 5 bases at V and 4 bases at J, with 18 bases between. The CDR3 sequence is 16 residues long. The DNA of the CDR3 is TGTGCCAGCAGTGGGGGCTGGGGGCTTGGTAATCAGCCCCAGCATTTT. Encoded protein: CASSGGWGLGNQPQHF. The complete variable domain, with remaining parts taken from reference TRBV28 and TRBJ1-5, reads DVKVTQSSRYLVKRTGEKVFLECVQDMDHENMFWYRQDPGLGLRLIYFSYDVKMKEKGDIPEGYSVSREKKERFSLILESASTNQTSMYLCASSGGWGLGNQPQHFGDGTRLSIL.

The V and J genes are TRBV6-1 and TRBJ1-2; D gene uncertain. Trimming took off 1 base at V and 4 bases at J, with 13 bases between the two ends. The CDR3 length is 15 residues. Germline V gene data show CDR1 as MNHNS and CDR2 as SASEGT. CDR3 sequence reads: CASSEEGGMGYGYTF. CDR3 bases: TGTGCCAGCAGTGAAGAGGGAGGGATGGGCTATGGCTACACCTTC.

The chain employs TRBV11-2 and TRBJ2-5, with D possibly being TRBD1 (6 bases). Germline CDR1 is SGHAT and CDR2 is FQNNGV. V lost 5 bases and J 4 bases, leaving 17 bases between the germline ends. This CDR3 has 15 residues. This chain's CDR3 is CASSPEGRGTETQYF. Written as DNA, the CDR3 is TGTGCCAGCAGCCCAGAGGGCAGGGGAACAGAGACCCAGTACTTC.

The CDR3 loop reads CATSDTGQGASDGYTF. The CDR3 DNA follows: TGTGCCACCAGTGATACGGGACAGGGGGCGAGCGATGGCTACACCTTC. The chain is built from TRBV24-1 and TRBJ1-2; 12 bases are a match to TRBD1. The junction had 7 bases not matched to a gene; V was cut back by 3 bases and J by 6 bases. The germline V gene has CDR1 KGHDR and CDR2 SFDVKD. The CDR3 covers 16 residues.

This clone has only one observation. In DNA form, the CDR3 reads TGCAGCGTTGAAGTAGGGGCCCGTGTTTTTTTT. It translates to CSVEVGARVFF. This chain joins TRBV29-1 and TRBJ1-4, with D possibly being TRBD1 (5 bases). This CDR3 region has 11 residues. Germline CDR1 reads SQVTM; CDR2 reads ANQGSEA. V gave up 1 base and J gave up 17 bases, with 14 bases separating them.

This clone was seen a handful of times. The chain has TRBV11-2 and TRBJ1-2; D remains ambiguous. This CDR3 region has 16 residues. The V gene lost 0 bases and the J gene lost 1 base, with 12 bases spanning the gap. The V gene's germline CDR1 is SGHAT and CDR2 FQNNGV. The CDR3 region is CASSLDRVSLNYGYTF. CDR3 nucleotide sequence: TGTGCCAGCAGCTTAGATCGGGTCAGCCTTAACTATGGCTACACCTTC.

CDR3 sequence reads: CASSSGGTGNTEAFF. The CDR3 coding sequence is TGTGCCAGCAGCTCCGGGGGGACAGGGAACACTGAAGCTTTCTTT. The rearrangement uses TRBV5-4 and TRBJ1-1; 8 bases are shared with TRBD1. This CDR3 spans 15 amino acids. J gave up 1 base and V 3 bases, and 5 bases lay outside the gene matches. Looked up from germline, CDR1 is SGHNT and CDR2 is YYREEE (reference sequence). Full variable domain (missing parts from reference TRBV5-4 and TRBJ1-1): ETGVTQSPTHLIKTRGQQVTLRCSSQSGHNTVSWYQQALGQGPQFIFQYYREEENGRGNFPPRFSGLQFPNYSSELNVNALELDDSALYLCASSSGGTGNTEAFFGQGTRLTVV.

The gene calls are TRBV5-1 and TRBJ1-4; D is unresolved. V lost 0 bases to trimming and J lost 4 bases, with 10 bases between them. Germline CDR1 and CDR2: SGHRS and YFSETQ. This CDR3 contains 15 residues. The CDR3 sequence is CASSLGPSRNEKLFF. CDR3 nucleotides: TGCGCCAGCAGCTTGGGTCCGAGCCGTAATGAAAAACTGTTTTTT.

This rearrangement joins TRBV14 to TRBJ2-2, with TRBD1 as a possible D gene (6 bases). This CDR3 has 17 amino acids. CDR1 and CDR2 (germline): SGHDN, FVKESK. The V end lost 1 base, the J end lost 5 bases, and 17 bases lay between the germline ends. Written as DNA, the CDR3 is TGTGCCAGCAGCCAAGTTCCCAGGGGATGGCGGACCGGGGAGCTGTTTTTT. It yields the protein CASSQVPRGWRTGELFF. The full variable domain, rest sourced from reference TRBV14 and TRBJ2-2, is EAGVTQFPSHSVIEKGQTVTLRCDPISGHDNLYWYRRVMGKEIKFLLHFVKESKQDESGMPNNRFLAERTGGTYSTLKVQPAELEDSGVYFCASSQVPRGWRTGELFFGEGSRLTVL.

The J gene is TRBJ2-1, the V gene TRBV20-1; the D gene is possibly TRBD1 (6 bases). Germline V gene sequence: CDR1 DFQATT, CDR2 SNEGSKA (reference sequence). The length of the CDR3 is 11 residues. Trimming cost V 8 bases and J 10 bases, with 15 bases left between them. As DNA, the CDR3 is TGCAGTTACCACAGGGCGAGCGAGCAGTTCTTC. Translated: CSYHRASEQFF.

The chain carries TRBV6-2 or TRBV6-3 and TRBJ1-1; D is possibly TRBD1 (5 bases). The CDR3 is made up of 14 amino acids. The V gene's germline CDR1 is MNHEY and CDR2 SVGEGT. V lost 5 bases and J 1 base, leaving 11 bases between the germline ends. CDR3 amino acids: CASSPWGGNTEAFF. The CDR3, as DNA: TGTGCCAGCAGTCCCTGGGGGGGGAACACTGAAGCTTTCTTT.